The present entry profiles one TCR beta chain with its context. Participating donors were healthy, HIV-negative adults free of recent acute infections or vaccinations. V lost 5 bases and J lost 4; bases outside the gene matches: 9. The CDR3 covers 15 residues. CDR1 and CDR2 from the germline V gene are KGHSH and LQKENI. TCRdb's table, derived via immunoSEQ multiplex PCR, lists solely in-frame clones and lacks some. The sample lists around 500,000 clones, about 82% occurring once. This entry belongs to a study of shared clonotypes between healthy human individuals. This clonotype was sampled from a woman aged 40 to 49 in good health. Some clones in this sample may be carry-over from other donors' samples. Sequenced sample: PBMCs. The chain couples TRBV18 to TRBJ1-1; 8 nucleotides match TRBD1. The CDR3 protein is CASSARQGRSTEAFF. The CDR3 DNA reads as TGTGCCAGCTCAGCCCGACAGGGGCGAAGCACTGAAGCTTTCTTT.